Sequencing of this T cell receptor (beta chain) was carried out in a study of response to subunit inactivated influenza vaccine. Note on this clonotype: Its antigen is currently unknown.

Study-wide findings and caveats: The authors suggested that every seasonal influenza vaccination recruits few new T cells.

TCRdb re-called the RT-PCR reads through MiXCR, storing one row per CDR3 protein. This table has 500,000 to 550,000 distinct CDR3 sequences, about 7.6% appearing once. The CDR3 runs to 14 residues. The germline V gene encodes CDR1 SGHRS and CDR2 YFSETQ. V shed 3 bases and J shed 1 base, with 10 bases lying between them. Sequences were derived from PBMCs from blood, sampled around 2 years after vaccination. This rearrangement joins TRBV5-1 to TRBJ2-5; TRBD2 is a possible D gene (6 bases). The TCR was taken from a man aged 50 to 69 who received an inactivated influenza vaccine. CDR3 protein: CASSSPGSQETQYF. The CDR3 bases are TGCGCCAGCAGCTCTCCCGGGAGCCAAGAGACCCAGTACTTC. The full variable domain, in which reference TRBV5-1 and TRBJ2-5 provide the parts outside the CDR3, is KAGVTQTPRYLIKTRGQQVTLSCSPISGHRSVSWYQQTPGQGLQFLFEYFSETQRNKGNFPGRFSGRQFSNSRSEMNVSTLELGDSALYLCASSSPGSQETQYFGPGTRLLVL.